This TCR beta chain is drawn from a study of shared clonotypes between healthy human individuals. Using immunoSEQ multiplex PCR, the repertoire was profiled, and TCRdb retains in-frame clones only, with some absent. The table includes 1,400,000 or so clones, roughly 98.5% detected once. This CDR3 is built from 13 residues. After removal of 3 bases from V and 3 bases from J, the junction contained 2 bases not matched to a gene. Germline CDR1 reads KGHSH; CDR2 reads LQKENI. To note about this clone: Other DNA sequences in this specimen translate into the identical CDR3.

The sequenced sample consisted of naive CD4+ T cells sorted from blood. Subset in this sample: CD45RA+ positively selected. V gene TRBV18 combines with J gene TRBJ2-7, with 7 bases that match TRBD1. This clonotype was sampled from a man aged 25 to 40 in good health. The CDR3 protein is CASSPAGGYEQYF. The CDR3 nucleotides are TGTGCCAGCTCACCCGCAGGGGGCTACGAGCAGTACTTC.